This entry describes one T cell receptor beta chain. Antigen unknown. The record originates from a study of lymphopenia after photon versus proton radiotherapy. Sequencing used immunoSEQ multiplex PCR; TCRdb keeps in-frame clones, though not all of them. The profile shows about 28,000 clones, over 75% of them singletons. Study-wide results and caveats: Under photons, naive T cells and diversity fell while effector/memory populations rose. Larger post-nadir TCR diversity loss correlated inversely with survival in deceased patients. Only patients who died were analyzed for survival; proton advantage is unproven. Post-nadir diversity loss with photons came from oligoclonal expansion, particularly CD8+ Temra cells.

The CDR3 is 14 amino acids. The germline CDR1 and CDR2 sequences are GTSNPN and SVGIG (reference sequence). The V and J ends lost 5 bases and 3 bases, in that order; junction bases with no gene match: 3. The sequence came from a man aged 45-65 years with gastric cancer. Sequencing was performed on peripheral blood, taken from a patient treated with photon-based radiotherapy. The gene calls are TRBV30 and TRBJ1-3; 11 bases are a match to TRBD1. This chain's CDR3 is CAWGQGAFGNTIYF. The CDR3 DNA reads as TGTGCCTGGGGACAGGGGGCCTTTGGAAACACCATATATTTT.